This T cell receptor (beta chain) derives from a study of shared clonotypes between healthy human individuals. Study details: Plates per donor: three CD4 naive, three CD4 memory, two CD8 naive, one CD8 memory.

Study-wide points: The represented genetic and exposure-history diversity was limited by the small number of donors. Rarefaction exposed incomplete sorted-subset sequencing despite large depth.

Turning to this clone: Its matching antigen is unknown.

Every subset had its genomic DNA shared out evenly among several immunoSEQ plates. Some clones are missing from TCRdb's copy, which holds only in-frame ones; the method was immunoSEQ multiplex PCR. The sample comprises about 1 million clones, 60% to 80% of which are singletons, and nearly 1.5% rests with the top ten. Sequencing used memory CD4+ T cells sorted from blood. Subset in this sample: CD45RA-negative fraction. This clonotype was obtained from a man aged 18 to 35 in good health.

The CDR3 is CASSSVGRGTDTQYF. DNA for the CDR3: TGCGCCAGCAGCTCTGTCGGGAGGGGGACAGATACGCAGTATTTT. This chain connects TRBV5-1 to TRBJ2-3; 8 nucleotides agree with TRBD2. Losses at the gene ends were 3 bases for V and 3 bases for J; bases not matched to a gene: 6. The CDR3 is 15 amino acids. CDR1 and CDR2 (germline): SGHRS, YFSETQ.